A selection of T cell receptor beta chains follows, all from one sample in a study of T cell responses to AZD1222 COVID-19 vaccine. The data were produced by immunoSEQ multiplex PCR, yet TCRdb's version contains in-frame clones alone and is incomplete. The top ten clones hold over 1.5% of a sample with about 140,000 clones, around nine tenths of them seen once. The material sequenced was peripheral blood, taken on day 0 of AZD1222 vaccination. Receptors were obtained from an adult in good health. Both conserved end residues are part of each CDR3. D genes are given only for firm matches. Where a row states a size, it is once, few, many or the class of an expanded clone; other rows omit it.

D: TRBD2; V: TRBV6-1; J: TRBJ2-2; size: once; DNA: TGTGCCAGCAGTGAAGGCGGGAGTCGTGGCGGGGAGCTGTTTTTT; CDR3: CASSEGGSRGGELFF
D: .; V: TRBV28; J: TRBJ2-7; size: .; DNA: TGTGCCAGCGAGAAAGTTCTCTCCTACGAGCAGTACTTC; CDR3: CASEKVLSYEQYF
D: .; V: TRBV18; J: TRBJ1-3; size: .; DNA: TGTGCCAGCTCGGACGTACAGGGCGGTGCTGGAAACACCATATATTTT; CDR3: CASSDVQGGAGNTIYF
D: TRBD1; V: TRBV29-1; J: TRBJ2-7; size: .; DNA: TGCAGCGTAGCCGGGACAGGGGCCGCCCGTCAGTACTTC; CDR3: CSVAGTGAARQYF
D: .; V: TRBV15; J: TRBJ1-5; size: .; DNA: TGTGCCACCAGCAGAGAGGGGGGGAACGGACAGCCCCAGCATTTT; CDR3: CATSREGGNGQPQHF
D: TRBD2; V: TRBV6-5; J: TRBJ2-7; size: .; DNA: TGTGCCAGCAGAGGACTAGCGGGGACTGCCTACGAGCAGTACTTC; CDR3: CASRGLAGTAYEQYF
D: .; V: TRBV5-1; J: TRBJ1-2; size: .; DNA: TGCGCCAGCAGCTTGATAGGACAGAGCTATGGCTACACCTTC; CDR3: CASSLIGQSYGYTF
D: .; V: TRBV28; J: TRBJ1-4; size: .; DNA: TGTGCCAGCAGTTCAGGGACGGAAAAACTGTTTTTT; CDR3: CASSSGTEKLFF
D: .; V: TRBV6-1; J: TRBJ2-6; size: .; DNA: TGTGCCAGCAGTGAATTAGGGGGGGCCGGGGCCAACGTCCTGACTTTC; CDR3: CASSELGGAGANVLTF
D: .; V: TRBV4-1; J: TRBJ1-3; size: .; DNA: TGCGCCAGCATTCAACCGGGAACAGGGTTAGGAAACACCATATATTTT; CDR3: CASIQPGTGLGNTIYF
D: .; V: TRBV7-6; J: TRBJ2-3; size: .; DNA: TGTGCCAGCAGCCAAGGGGACACTGCCACAGATACGCAGTATTTT; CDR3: CASSQGDTATDTQYF
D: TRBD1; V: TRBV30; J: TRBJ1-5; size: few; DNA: TGTGCCTGGAGCGTGCGTCAGCAGGGGGACAATCAGCCCCAGCATTTT; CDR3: CAWSVRQQGDNQPQHF
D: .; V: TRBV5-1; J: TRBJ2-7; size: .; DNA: TGCGCCAGCAGCATACAAGGTGGGGGGTCCTACTCCTACGAGCAGTACTTC; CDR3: CASSIQGGGSYSYEQYF
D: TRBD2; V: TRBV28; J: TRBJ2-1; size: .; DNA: TGTGCCAGCAGTCCCCGATGGGGGGGTTCCTACAATGAGCAGTTCTTC; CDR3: CASSPRWGGSYNEQFF
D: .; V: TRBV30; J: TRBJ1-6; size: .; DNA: TGTGCCTGGAGTGTCGTGATTTTGGGTTCACCCCTCCACTTT; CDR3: CAWSVVILGSPLHF
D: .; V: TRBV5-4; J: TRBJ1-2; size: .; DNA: TGTGCCAGCAGCTTTTGGGGGGGTGGCTATGGCTACACCTTC; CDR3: CASSFWGGGYGYTF
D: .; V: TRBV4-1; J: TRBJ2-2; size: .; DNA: TGCGCCAGCAGCCCAGGGGCCCTGTCCCGTCGAACCGGGGAGCTGTTTTTT; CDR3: CASSPGALSRRTGELFF
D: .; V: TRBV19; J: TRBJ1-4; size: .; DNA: TGTGCCAGTAGTTACAGAGCAACTAATGAAAAACTGTTTTTT; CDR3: CASSYRATNEKLFF
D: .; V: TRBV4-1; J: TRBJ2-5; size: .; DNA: TGCGCCAGCAGCCTACAGGGGAGGGCAGAGACCCAGTACTTC; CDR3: CASSLQGRAETQYF
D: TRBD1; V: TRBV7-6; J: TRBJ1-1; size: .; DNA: TGTGCCAGCAGCTTAGCCGGGACAGGGGGCACTGAAGCTTTCTTT; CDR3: CASSLAGTGGTEAFF
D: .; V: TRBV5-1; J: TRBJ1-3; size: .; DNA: TGCGCCAGCAGCTTGGACGGACGGACCCGATGGGGAAACACCATATATTTT; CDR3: CASSLDGRTRWGNTIYF
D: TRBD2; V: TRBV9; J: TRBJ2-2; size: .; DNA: TGTGCCAGCAGCGTAACTAGCGGGGATAACACCGGGGAGCTGTTTTTT; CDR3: CASSVTSGDNTGELFF
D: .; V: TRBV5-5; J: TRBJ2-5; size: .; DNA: TGTGCCAGCAGCCGAATTGGACCGGGACAAAGGGAGACCCAGTACTTC; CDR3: CASSRIGPGQRETQYF
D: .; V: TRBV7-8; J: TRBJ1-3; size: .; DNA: TGTGCCAGCAGCTTTCAGTCCGAGGCTGGAAACACCATATATTTT; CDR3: CASSFQSEAGNTIYF
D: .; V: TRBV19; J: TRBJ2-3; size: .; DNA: TGTGCCAGTAGGGGTTCAGTTTACTCTATCACAGATACGCAGTATTTT; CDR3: CASRGSVYSITDTQYF
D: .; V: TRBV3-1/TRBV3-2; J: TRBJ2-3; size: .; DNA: TGTGCCAGCAGCCCCTGGACTATGACTAGCACAGATACGCAGTATTTT; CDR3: CASSPWTMTSTDTQYF
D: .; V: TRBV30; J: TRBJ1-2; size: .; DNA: TGTGCCTGGAGTGTAGATAGGGTAGGAGGCTACACCTTC; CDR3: CAWSVDRVGGYTF